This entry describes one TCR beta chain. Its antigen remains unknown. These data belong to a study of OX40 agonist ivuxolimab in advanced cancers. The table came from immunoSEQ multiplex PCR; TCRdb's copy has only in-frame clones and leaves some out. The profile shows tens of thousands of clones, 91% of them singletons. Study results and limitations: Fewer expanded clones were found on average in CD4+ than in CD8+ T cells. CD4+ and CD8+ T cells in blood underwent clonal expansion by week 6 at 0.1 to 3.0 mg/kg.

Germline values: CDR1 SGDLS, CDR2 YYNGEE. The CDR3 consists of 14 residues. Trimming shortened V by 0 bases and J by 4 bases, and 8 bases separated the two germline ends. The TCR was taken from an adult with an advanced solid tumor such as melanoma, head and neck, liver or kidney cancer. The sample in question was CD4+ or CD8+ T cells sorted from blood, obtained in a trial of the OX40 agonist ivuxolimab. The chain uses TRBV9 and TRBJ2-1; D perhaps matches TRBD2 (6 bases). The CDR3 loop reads CASSVAGDYNEQFF. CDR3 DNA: TGTGCCAGCAGCGTAGCGGGGGATTACAATGAGCAGTTCTTC.